This T cell receptor (beta chain) was documented in a study of T cell repertoires in cytomegalovirus infection. For the study at large: Used in the study were CMV epitopes, some recently identified and HLA-C-restricted, others well-studied and HLA-B-restricted. Points from the study as a whole: Of the TCR beta families, the public ones yielded a cumulative frequency that identified carriers of CMV plus the relevant HLA. The study found HLA-C-restricted CMV-specific TCR beta clonotypes dominating the ex vivo response.

From germline, CDR1 is LNHDA and CDR2 SQIVND (reference sequence). V was pared by 4 bases and J by 3 bases, with 2 bases of the junction left unmatched. This CDR3 is 13 amino acids long. On this clonotype: Its antigen is not identified.

TCRdb processed the reads anew with MiXCR; each CDR3 protein has one entry. The sample has some 320,000 distinct CDR3 sequences, about 27% seen once. The V and J genes are TRBV19 and TRBJ2-7; 8 positions match TRBD2. The source material was cultured PBMCs, sampled from culture after CMV antigen stimulation. This clonotype originated in a human donor in good health (CMV status not recorded). Some clones in this sample may be carry-over from other donors' samples. The chain's CDR3 is CASSTSGLYEQYF. CDR3 bases: TGTGCCAGTAGTACTAGCGGGCTCTACGAGCAGTACTTC. Complete variable domain (other parts from reference TRBV19 and TRBJ2-7): DGGITQSPKYLFRKEGQNVTLSCEQNLNHDAMYWYRQDPGQGLRLIYYSQIVNDFQKGDIAEGYSVSREKKESFPLTVTSAQKNPTAFYLCASSTSGLYEQYFGPGTRLTVT.